These T cell receptor beta chains were read from a single sample in a study of blood T cell repertoires in COVID-19. Measured with immunoSEQ multiplex PCR; TCRdb has only the in-frame clones, and not every one. The sample has about 180,000 clones; around 87% are singletons. Sequenced sample: peripheral blood. All receptors derive from a man in his 60s with COVID-19, enrolled during active disease. Both conserved end residues are part of each CDR3. The order of the fields is J gene, V gene, D gene, clone size, CDR3 protein, CDR3 DNA. The D gene is left open where the match is weak. The size entry is marked missing in some rows and otherwise reads once, few, many or a size class.

J gene: TRBJ2-1; V gene: TRBV7-8; D gene: TRBD2; clone size: .; CDR3 protein: CASSLVGTSGSMVEQFF; CDR3 DNA: TGTGCCAGCAGCTTAGTTGGGACTAGCGGGAGCATGGTTGAGCAGTTCTTC
J gene: TRBJ1-1; V gene: TRBV27; D gene: TRBD1; clone size: .; CDR3 protein: CASRKDRGFTEAFF; CDR3 DNA: TGTGCCAGCAGGAAAGACAGGGGATTCACTGAAGCTTTCTTT
J gene: TRBJ1-1; V gene: TRBV4-3; D gene: TRBD1; clone size: few; CDR3 protein: CASSQFDRGITEAFF; CDR3 DNA: TGCGCCAGCAGCCAATTTGACAGGGGGATCACTGAAGCTTTCTTT
J gene: TRBJ1-5; V gene: TRBV18; D gene: .; clone size: .; CDR3 protein: CASSFGEHNQPQHF; CDR3 DNA: TGTGCCAGCTCCTTCGGAGAACACAATCAGCCCCAGCATTTT
J gene: TRBJ1-5; V gene: TRBV19; D gene: .; clone size: few; CDR3 protein: CASSISGLDNQPQHF; CDR3 DNA: TGTGCCAGTAGTATAAGTGGGCTTGACAATCAGCCCCAGCATTTT
J gene: TRBJ2-1; V gene: TRBV7-9; D gene: .; clone size: once; CDR3 protein: CASSLSGVYNEQFF; CDR3 DNA: TGTGCCAGCAGCTTGTCAGGGGTCTACAATGAGCAGTTCTTC
J gene: TRBJ2-3; V gene: TRBV27; D gene: .; clone size: .; CDR3 protein: CASRSLTDTQYF; CDR3 DNA: TGTGCCAGCAGGAGTCTCACAGATACGCAGTATTTT
J gene: TRBJ2-7; V gene: TRBV9; D gene: TRBD2; clone size: .; CDR3 protein: CASSVGLAGNYEQYF; CDR3 DNA: TGTGCCAGCAGCGTAGGACTAGCGGGGAACTACGAGCAGTACTTC
J gene: TRBJ2-7; V gene: TRBV6-6; D gene: TRBD1; clone size: .; CDR3 protein: CASETPGQGVYEQYF; CDR3 DNA: TGTGCCAGCGAAACGCCGGGACAGGGGGTTTACGAGCAGTACTTC
J gene: TRBJ1-5; V gene: TRBV18; D gene: TRBD1; clone size: .; CDR3 protein: CASSQEPGQLNQPQHF; CDR3 DNA: TGTGCCAGCTCACAAGAACCGGGACAGTTGAATCAGCCCCAGCATTTT
J gene: TRBJ2-1; V gene: TRBV5-6; D gene: TRBD2; clone size: .; CDR3 protein: CASSLETSGSYNEQFF; CDR3 DNA: TGTGCCAGCAGCTTGGAGACTAGCGGCTCCTACAATGAGCAGTTCTTC
J gene: TRBJ2-2; V gene: TRBV6-2/TRBV6-3; D gene: TRBD2; clone size: few; CDR3 protein: CASSPRLAGGMGELFF; CDR3 DNA: TGTGCCAGCAGTCCCCGCCTCGCGGGAGGGATGGGGGAGCTGTTTTTT
J gene: TRBJ1-1; V gene: TRBV18; D gene: TRBD1; clone size: .; CDR3 protein: CASSGDRLNTEAFF; CDR3 DNA: TGTGCCAGCTCAGGGGACAGGTTGAACACTGAAGCTTTCTTT
J gene: TRBJ1-1; V gene: TRBV11-2; D gene: .; clone size: .; CDR3 protein: CASSLGGGGRAEAFF; CDR3 DNA: TGTGCCAGCAGCTTAGGTGGCGGGGGTAGGGCTGAAGCTTTCTTT
J gene: TRBJ2-6; V gene: TRBV7-2; D gene: TRBD1; clone size: .; CDR3 protein: CASSVTGAGANVLTF; CDR3 DNA: TGTGCCAGCAGCGTCACAGGGGCTGGGGCCAACGTCCTGACTTTC
J gene: TRBJ1-5; V gene: TRBV10-3; D gene: .; clone size: few; CDR3 protein: CAIRPGSGNQPQHF; CDR3 DNA: TGTGCCATCAGGCCCGGTTCGGGCAATCAGCCCCAGCATTTT
J gene: TRBJ1-1; V gene: TRBV12-3/TRBV12-4; D gene: .; clone size: .; CDR3 protein: CASSLQNTEAFF; CDR3 DNA: TGTGCCAGCAGTTTACAAAACACTGAAGCTTTCTTT
J gene: TRBJ1-5; V gene: TRBV18; D gene: TRBD1; clone size: .; CDR3 protein: CASSPTQGGPRGQPQHF; CDR3 DNA: TGTGCCAGCTCACCAACACAGGGGGGACCTCGGGGTCAGCCCCAGCATTTT
J gene: TRBJ1-3; V gene: TRBV30; D gene: .; clone size: .; CDR3 protein: CAWSVWGQGGNTIYF; CDR3 DNA: TGTGCCTGGAGTGTATGGGGCCAGGGTGGAAACACCATATATTTT
J gene: TRBJ1-1; V gene: TRBV11-2; D gene: .; clone size: once; CDR3 protein: CASSFGGLATEAFF; CDR3 DNA: TGTGCCAGCAGCTTCGGCGGTTTGGCCACTGAAGCTTTCTTT
J gene: TRBJ1-3; V gene: TRBV19; D gene: .; clone size: .; CDR3 protein: CASRAGLNSGNTIYF; CDR3 DNA: TGTGCCAGTAGGGCAGGCTTAAACTCTGGAAACACCATATATTTT
J gene: TRBJ1-5; V gene: TRBV6-2/TRBV6-3; D gene: .; clone size: once; CDR3 protein: CASSDLGPQHF; CDR3 DNA: TGTGCCAGCAGTGATCTAGGGCCCCAGCATTTT
J gene: TRBJ1-1; V gene: TRBV11-2; D gene: .; clone size: .; CDR3 protein: CASSWGPNTEAFF; CDR3 DNA: TGTGCCAGCAGCTGGGGCCCCAACACTGAAGCTTTCTTT
J gene: TRBJ2-5; V gene: TRBV19; D gene: .; clone size: .; CDR3 protein: CASSTRSGHPLQETQYF; CDR3 DNA: TGTGCCAGTAGTACACGTTCGGGACATCCCCTACAAGAGACCCAGTACTTC
J gene: TRBJ2-5; V gene: TRBV11-2; D gene: TRBD1; clone size: .; CDR3 protein: CASSMPGTGGFQETQYF; CDR3 DNA: TGTGCCAGCAGCATGCCCGGGACAGGGGGCTTCCAAGAGACCCAGTACTTC
J gene: TRBJ1-5; V gene: TRBV29-1; D gene: .; clone size: .; CDR3 protein: CSVLLGQGQPQHF; CDR3 DNA: TGCAGCGTTTTACTGGGGCAGGGGCAGCCCCAGCATTTT
J gene: TRBJ2-1; V gene: TRBV6-5; D gene: TRBD2; clone size: .; CDR3 protein: CASSSGRGGYNEQFF; CDR3 DNA: TGTGCCAGCAGTAGCGGGAGGGGGGGCTACAATGAGCAGTTCTTC
J gene: TRBJ2-1; V gene: TRBV3-1/TRBV3-2; D gene: TRBD2; clone size: .; CDR3 protein: CASRPRTSGRNEQFF; CDR3 DNA: TGTGCCAGCAGACCTCGGACTAGCGGGAGGAATGAGCAGTTCTTC
J gene: TRBJ2-1; V gene: TRBV24-1; D gene: TRBD2; clone size: .; CDR3 protein: CATSDQHVGGPGEQFF; CDR3 DNA: TGTGCCACCAGTGATCAACACGTGGGAGGGCCGGGTGAGCAGTTCTTC
J gene: TRBJ2-7; V gene: TRBV11-2; D gene: TRBD2; clone size: once; CDR3 protein: CASSLTGGASEQYF; CDR3 DNA: TGTGCCAGCAGCTTAACGGGAGGGGCCAGCGAGCAGTACTTC
J gene: TRBJ2-1; V gene: TRBV19; D gene: TRBD1; clone size: .; CDR3 protein: CASTRGQANSYNEQFF; CDR3 DNA: TGTGCCAGTACCCGGGGACAGGCTAACTCCTACAATGAGCAGTTCTTC